Listed here are 8 T cell receptor beta chains from one sample, sequenced in a study of blood T cell repertoires in COVID-19. Clones were read by immunoSEQ multiplex PCR, and TCRdb kept only the in-frame ones, dropping some. This table holds roughly 250,000 clones, about 93% found once. Sequenced material: PBMCs or T cells enriched from blood (not recorded which). These receptors were taken from a woman younger than 30 who had recovered from COVID-19.

The rearrangement links TRBV19 to TRBJ1-1, with TRBD1 identical over 7 bases. The CDR3 extends over 16 amino acids. V shed 4 bases and J 1 base; nucleotides not matched to a gene: 9. The germline V gene has CDR1 LNHDA and CDR2 SQIVND (reference sequence). The CDR3 coding sequence is TGTGCCAGTAGTACCCTCTCGACAGGGTGGAACACTGAAGCTTTCTTT. This encodes CASSTLSTGWNTEAFF.

The J gene is TRBJ2-1, the V gene TRBV5-4; TRBD1 matches at 8 bases. Germline V CDR1 and CDR2: SGHNT, YYREEE (reference sequence). The CDR3 is 16 amino acids. J was trimmed by 8 bases and V by 4 bases; bases with no gene match: 14. CDR3 region: CASSRTGRSGSDEQFF. CDR3 coding DNA: TGTGCCAGCAGCCGGACAGGGCGGAGTGGGTCCGATGAGCAGTTCTTC.

The chain carries TRBV7-9 and TRBJ2-1; the D gene is possibly TRBD1 (5 bases). The CDR3 has 18 amino acids. Between the trimmed V and J ends, which lost 2 bases and 0 bases, there was a span of 17 bases. The germline gives CDR1 SEHNR, CDR2 FQNEAQ (reference sequence). CDR3 residues: CASSLKGADAYSYNEQFF. In DNA, the CDR3 is TGTGCCAGCAGCTTAAAAGGGGCGGACGCCTACTCCTACAATGAGCAGTTCTTC.

The chain is built from TRBV6-1 and TRBJ2-3, with 8 bases that match TRBD2. The CDR3 contains 16 residues. Germline values: CDR1 MNHNS, CDR2 SASEGT. After removal of 6 bases from V and 4 bases from J, the junction contained 12 bases not matched to a gene. CDR3 residues: CASRELGGRYADTQYF. CDR3 DNA: TGTGCCAGCAGGGAACTAGGCGGGAGGTATGCAGATACGCAGTATTTT.

The V gene is TRBV5-5, the J gene TRBJ2-3; the match to TRBD1 covers 12 bases. Germline V gene data show CDR1 as SGHKS and CDR2 as YYEKEE (reference sequence). V lost 2 bases to trimming and J lost 5 bases; unmatched junction nucleotides: 6. The CDR3 consists of 16 residues. CDR3 region: CASSFEGTGGIDTQYF. The CDR3 DNA reads TGTGCCAGCAGCTTTGAAGGGACAGGGGGCATAGATACGCAGTATTTT. The full variable domain, completed using reference TRBV5-5 and TRBJ2-3, is DAGVTQSPTHLIKTRGQQVTLRCSPISGHKSVSWYQQVLGQGPQFIFQYYEKEERGRGNFPDRFSARQFPNYSSELNVNALLLGDSALYLCASSFEGTGGIDTQYFGPGTRLTVL.

The chain uses TRBV24-1 and TRBJ2-1; 7 nucleotides line up with TRBD2. The CDR3 is 16 amino acids. Germline V lookup: CDR1 KGHDR, CDR2 SFDVKD. V lost 1 base to trimming and J lost 4 bases; unmatched junction nucleotides: 6. CDR3 protein: CATSDFSSGLYNEQFF. CDR3 sequence (DNA): TGTGCCACCAGTGATTTCTCTAGCGGCCTATACAATGAGCAGTTCTTC.

The chain employs TRBV15 and TRBJ1-3; D unresolved. This CDR3 region has 14 residues. Trimming stripped 6 bases from V and 0 bases from J, with 9 bases between. CDR1 and CDR2 from the germline V gene are LNHNV and YYDKDF (reference sequence). CDR3 sequence (DNA): TGTGCCACCAGTCAACCCGGCTCTGGAAACACCATATATTTT. It yields the protein CATSQPGSGNTIYF.

CDR3 region: CASSQDRWSGYGYTF. The CDR3 region has the DNA TGCGCCAGCAGCCAAGACCGTTGGTCGGGCTATGGCTACACCTTC. J is TRBJ1-2 and V is TRBV4-1; D unresolved. Trimming shortened V by 0 bases and J by 4 bases, and 12 bases separated the two germline ends. The V gene's germline CDR1 is MGHRA and CDR2 YSYEKL. The CDR3 totals 15 residues.